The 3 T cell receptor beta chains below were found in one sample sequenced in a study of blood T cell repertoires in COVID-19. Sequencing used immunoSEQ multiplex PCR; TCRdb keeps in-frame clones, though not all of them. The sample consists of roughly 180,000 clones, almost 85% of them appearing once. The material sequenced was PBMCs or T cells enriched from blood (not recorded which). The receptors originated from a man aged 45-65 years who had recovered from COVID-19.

The CDR3 DNA sequence: TGTGCCAGTAGACCGACGGACCACCCGGGGGGCTACACCTTC. This encodes CASRPTDHPGGYTF. The chain employs TRBV19 and TRBJ1-2; D is uncertain. Trimming shortened V by 6 bases and J by 8 bases, and 19 bases separated the two germline ends. CDR1 and CDR2 from the germline V gene are LNHDA and SQIVND (reference sequence). This CDR3 comprises 14 residues.

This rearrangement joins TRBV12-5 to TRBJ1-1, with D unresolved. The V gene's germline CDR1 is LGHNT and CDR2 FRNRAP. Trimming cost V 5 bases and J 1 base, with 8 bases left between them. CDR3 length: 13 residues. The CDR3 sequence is CASGQGRNTEAFF. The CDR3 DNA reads TGTGCTAGTGGTCAAGGGAGGAACACTGAAGCTTTCTTT.

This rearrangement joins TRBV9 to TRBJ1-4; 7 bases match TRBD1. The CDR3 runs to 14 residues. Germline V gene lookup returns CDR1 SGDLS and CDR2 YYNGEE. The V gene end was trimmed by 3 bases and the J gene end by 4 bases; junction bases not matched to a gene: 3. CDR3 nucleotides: TGTGCCAGCAGCGCTGACAGGGATAATGAAAAACTGTTTTTT. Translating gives CASSADRDNEKLFF. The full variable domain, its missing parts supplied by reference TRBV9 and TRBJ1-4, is DSGVTQTPKHLITATGQRVTLRCSPRSGDLSVYWYQQSLDQGLQFLIQYYNGEERAKGNILERFSAQQFPDLHSELNLSSLELGDSALYFCASSADRDNEKLFFGSGTQLSVL.